This T cell receptor (beta chain) is drawn from a study of identical twins. This clonotype was counted a few times. The target antigen is unknown. Study results and caveats: Sequences that were out-of-frame, alpha and twin-shared displayed an excess of low generation probability. The abundant beta clonotypes from cord blood had fewer insertions, and memory repertoires had none of this.

Unique molecular identifiers were present on the cDNA, which also gained a universal primer site by template switching. Each CDR3 protein is one row after TCRdb ran MiXCR on the 5' RACE reads. The table has nearly 250,000 distinct CDR3 sequences, 7% seen once. Germline CDR1 MNHEY, CDR2 SVGEGT. The CDR3 length is 13 residues. V was trimmed by 0 bases and J by 10 bases, leaving 7 bases between them. These data are also associated with another study on yellow fever vaccine responses in identical twins.

V usage is TRBV6-2 or TRBV6-3 and J usage is TRBJ1-6; D not resolved. The source of this sequence is a woman between 18 and 30 years old in good health. Sequencing was done on a sample of memory (CD45RO+) T cells sorted from blood. The CDR3 loop reads CASSYSVESPLHF. In DNA, the CDR3 is TGTGCCAGCAGTTACTCGGTGGAGTCACCCCTCCACTTT.